The 32 T cell receptor beta chains listed next were all sequenced from one sample in a study of early T cells in non-severe SARS-CoV-2 infection. Using its own MiXCR run on the 5' RACE reads, TCRdb lists one record per CDR3 protein. The table includes fewer than 50,000 distinct CDR3 sequences, under 9.5% detected once. Specimen: whole blood. These receptors originate from an adult who was a healthcare worker with PCR-confirmed SARS-CoV-2 infection or an uninfected control (not recorded which).

This clonotype has more than one count but fewer than ten. V gene TRBV24-1 combines with J gene TRBJ2-3; TRBD1 agrees at 9 bases. With 3 bases clipped from V and 3 bases from J, the junction kept 3 bases outside the gene matches. CDR1 KGHDR and CDR2 SFDVKD come from the germline V gene. The CDR3 sequence is 15 residues long. This CDR3 is CATSDLTGGTDTQYF. In nucleotides, the CDR3 is TGTGCCACCAGTGATCTGACAGGGGGGACAGATACGCAGTATTTT.

A few counts support this clonotype. This sequence joins TRBV7-2 and TRBJ1-5, with no clear D. The germline gives CDR1 SGHTA, CDR2 FQGNSA. Trimming pared 5 bases from V and 6 bases from J, leaving 8 bases between. This CDR3 is built from 12 residues. The DNA for the CDR3 is TGTGCCAGCAGCGCGTTTGCTCAGCCCCAGCATTTT. It is translated as CASSAFAQPQHF.

This clonotype was counted at least ten times. This chain links TRBV20-1 with TRBJ1-1; weak D call: TRBD1 (5 bases). CDR3 length: 13 residues. V was clipped by 4 bases and J by 0 bases, with 9 bases between them. Germline CDR1 reads DFQATT; CDR2 reads SNEGSKA (reference sequence). The CDR3 region is CSAIRDLNTEAFF. CDR3 DNA sequence: TGCAGTGCTATCCGGGACCTGAACACTGAAGCTTTCTTT.

This sequence joins TRBV5-6 and TRBJ1-6; 11 bases fit TRBD1. This CDR3 region has 14 residues. With V trimmed by 0 bases and J by 12 bases, 2 bases remained unmatched. Germline values: CDR1 SGHDT, CDR2 YYEEEE. CDR3 in amino acids: CASSLGTGGVPLHF. CDR3 nucleotide sequence: TGTGCCAGCAGCTTGGGGACAGGGGGCGTACCCCTCCACTTT.

The table lists this clonotype with many counts. The rearrangement links TRBV7-4 to TRBJ2-3; D ambiguous. CDR3 length: 12 amino acids. Germline CDR1 SGHVT, CDR2 SQSDAQ. V dropped 4 bases and J dropped 4 bases, with 6 bases sitting between them. The CDR3 loop is CASSYMSDTQYF. The CDR3 DNA sequence: TGTGCCAGCAGCTATATGTCAGATACGCAGTATTTT. The full variable domain, with the rest looked up from reference TRBV7-4 and TRBJ2-3, is GAGVSQSPRYKVAKRGRDVALRCDSISGHVTLYWYRQTLGQGSEVLTYSQSDAQRDKSGRPSGRFSAERPERSVSTLKIQRTEQGDSAVYLCASSYMSDTQYFGPGTRLTVL.

This clonotype was seen at least ten times. The V and J genes are TRBV12-3 or TRBV12-4 and TRBJ2-1; tentatively, D is TRBD2 (5 bases). Trimming removed 7 bases from V and 8 bases from J, with 9 bases in between. CDR3 length equals 11 residues. CDR3 in amino acids: CASTGLYEQFF. CDR3 nucleotides: TGTGCCAGCACAGGACTCTATGAGCAGTTCTTC.

This clonotype was seen repeatedly, ten times or more. The chain carries TRBV12-3 or TRBV12-4 and TRBJ1-6, with a tentative D call TRBD1 (6 bases). This CDR3 has 14 amino acids. The V and J ends lost 4 bases and 10 bases respectively, with 14 bases between them. CDR3 DNA sequence: TGTGCCAGCAGTTACCCGGGGGGCGGCTCACCCCTCCACTTT. The encoded protein is CASSYPGGGSPLHF.

At least ten counts were recorded for this clonotype. The chain recombines TRBV11-1 with TRBJ2-4; 8 bases agree with TRBD2. Germline V gives CDR1 SGHAT, CDR2 FQDESV (reference sequence). V lost 3 bases and J lost 6; bases outside the gene matches: 4. This CDR3 contains 14 residues. CDR3 nucleotides: TGTGCCAGCAGCTTTGACCTAGCGGGAAACATTCAGTACTTC. Translation: CASSFDLAGNIQYF. Filled out from reference TRBV11-1 and TRBJ2-4, the complete variable domain reads EAEVAQSPRYKITEKSQAVAFWCDPISGHATLYWYRQILGQGPELLVQFQDESVVDDSQLPKDRFSAERLKGVDSTLKIQPAELGDSAMYLCASSFDLAGNIQYFGAGTRLSVL.

The chain uses TRBV5-1 and TRBJ1-2; the D gene is possibly TRBD1 (6 bases). V lost 6 bases to trimming and J lost 2 bases, with 17 bases between them. The CDR3 extends over 15 amino acids. Germline V lookup: CDR1 SGHRS, CDR2 YFSETQ. In DNA form, the CDR3 reads TGCGCCAGCATGCCGGGAGGGGGACTGAACTATGGCTACACCTTC. Translating it yields CASMPGGGLNYGYTF. The entire variable domain, with the rest obtained from reference TRBV5-1 and TRBJ1-2, is as follows: KAGVTQTPRYLIKTRGQQVTLSCSPISGHRSVSWYQQTPGQGLQFLFEYFSETQRNKGNFPGRFSGRQFSNSRSEMNVSTLELGDSALYLCASMPGGGLNYGYTFGSGTRLTVV.

The V gene is TRBV20-1, the J gene TRBJ1-3; 8 bases line up with TRBD1. Losses at the gene ends were 5 bases for V and 4 bases for J; bases not matched to a gene: 16. CDR1 and CDR2 from the germline V gene are DFQATT and SNEGSKA (reference sequence). The CDR3 contains 17 residues. This CDR3 is CSAQTGQGVYEGNTIYF. The CDR3 region has the DNA TGCAGTGCTCAGACAGGACAGGGCGTTTATGAAGGAAACACCATATATTTT.

J is TRBJ1-3 and V is TRBV18; TRBD1 is a possible D gene (6 bases). V lost 6 bases, J lost 8 bases, and 14 bases lay in between. Germline V gene lookup returns CDR1 KGHSH and CDR2 LQKENI. The CDR3 consists of 13 residues. DNA of the CDR3: TGTGCCAGCTCTCCGTACAGGGATCACACCATATATTTT. Its translation: CASSPYRDHTIYF. Looking up the rest from reference TRBV18 and TRBJ1-3 gives the full variable domain: NAGVMQNPRHLVRRRGQEARLRCSPMKGHSHVYWYRQLPEEGLKFMVYLQKENIIDESGMPKERFSAEFPKEGPSILRIQQVVRGDSAAYFCASSPYRDHTIYFGEGSWLTVV.

This clonotype has more than one count but fewer than ten. This chain joins TRBV20-1 and TRBJ2-1; D uncertain. Germline loops: CDR1 DFQATT, CDR2 SNEGSKA (reference sequence). Trimming took off 3 bases at V and 5 bases at J, with 14 bases between the two ends. The CDR3 totals 14 residues. The CDR3 DNA reads as TGCAGTGCTAGCATCCCGAGCGAGGACAATGAGCAGTTCTTC. Its translation is CSASIPSEDNEQFF.

This clonotype was observed a few times. In DNA form, the CDR3 reads TGTGCCAGCAGCTTAACAGGGACCTATGGCTACACCTTC. This sequence encodes CASSLTGTYGYTF. This chain joins TRBV7-6 and TRBJ1-2; perhaps TRBD1 as D (6 bases). The CDR3 has 13 amino acids. Germline-derived CDR1 and CDR2 are SGHVS and FNYEAQ. V lost 2 bases to trimming and J lost 4 bases, with 8 bases between them.

This clonotype was counted between two and nine times. The CDR3 spells CASSLGVGVYTETQYF. In DNA form, the CDR3 reads TGTGCCAGCAGCTTAGGCGTAGGGGTTTATACGGAGACCCAGTACTTC. V and J are TRBV14 and TRBJ2-5; D might be TRBD1 (5 bases). V was trimmed by 5 bases and J by 5 bases, leaving 21 bases between them. The CDR3 consists of 16 residues. Germline CDR1 is SGHDN and CDR2 is FVKESK.

This clonotype was seen ten or more times. V usage is TRBV6-5 and J usage is TRBJ2-2, with D perhaps assigned TRBD1 or TRBD2 (5 bases each). Trimming took off 5 bases at V and 4 bases at J, with 20 bases between the two ends. This CDR3 spans 17 amino acids. Germline V gene data show CDR1 as MNHEY and CDR2 as SVGAGI. This chain's CDR3 is CASSLPYSGPGTGELFF. Here the CDR3 DNA reads TGTGCCAGCAGTCTCCCCTACTCGGGACCCGGCACCGGGGAGCTGTTTTTT.

This clonotype was seen more than once but under ten times. The J gene is TRBJ2-7, the V gene TRBV28; D possibly corresponds to TRBD2 (7 bases). V shed 8 bases and J shed 2 bases, with 19 bases lying between them. The CDR3 spans 15 residues. Germline V CDR1 and CDR2: MDHEN, SYDVKM. The CDR3 spells CASARTGGLAYEQYF. DNA of the CDR3: TGTGCCAGCGCCCGGACCGGGGGGCTCGCCTACGAGCAGTACTTC.

The rearrangement joins TRBV7-2 to TRBJ2-3; 7 bases are a match to TRBD2. Germline CDR1 is SGHTA and CDR2 is FQGNSA. The V segment lost 2 bases and the J segment 1 base; nucleotides outside the gene matches: 3. The CDR3 totals 15 residues. In DNA, the CDR3 is TGTGCCAGCAGCTTAAGACTAGCTGGCACAGATACGCAGTATTTT. This encodes CASSLRLAGTDTQYF.

V is TRBV5-1 and J is TRBJ2-1, with 8 bases fitting TRBD2. Germline V gene sequence: CDR1 SGHRS, CDR2 YFSETQ. The CDR3 runs to 15 residues. J gave up 2 bases and V 4 bases, and 5 bases lay outside the gene matches. The CDR3 loop reads CASSLRGATYNEQFF. In nucleotides, the CDR3 is TGCGCCAGCAGCCTGCGGGGGGCCACCTACAATGAGCAGTTCTTC.

This clonotype was found a few times. J is TRBJ1-4 and V is TRBV6-5; D call uncertain. V gave up 0 bases and J gave up 8 bases, with 13 bases separating them. CDR3 size: 15 residues. Germline V lookup: CDR1 MNHEY, CDR2 SVGAGI. The CDR3 coding sequence is TGTGCCAGCAGTTACTCGGTATATATAAGCGAAAAACTGTTTTTT. Translated, it gives CASSYSVYISEKLFF.

At least ten counts were recorded for this clonotype. The V gene is TRBV19, the J gene TRBJ1-5; 8 bases are a match to TRBD1. Trimming cost V 7 bases and J 1 base; bases outside gene matches: 9. This CDR3 has 16 residues. Germline values: CDR1 LNHDA, CDR2 SQIVND (reference sequence). The CDR3: CASTLRTGMSNQPQHF. The CDR3 DNA reads as TGTGCCAGTACACTCAGGACAGGGATGAGCAATCAGCCCCAGCATTTT.

This clonotype occurred many times. The chain carries TRBV20-1 and TRBJ2-6; D gene unclear. CDR1 and CDR2 (germline): DFQATT, SNEGSKA (reference sequence). The V end lost 8 bases, the J end lost 0 bases, and 11 bases lay between the germline ends. This CDR3 has 14 amino acids. In nucleotides, the CDR3 is TGCAGTTCATTGACCCCCTCTGGGGCCAACGTCCTGACTTTC. The encoded protein is CSSLTPSGANVLTF.

This clonotype has ten or more counts. The chain uses TRBV19 and TRBJ2-3; 12 nucleotides agree with TRBD1. Germline values: CDR1 LNHDA, CDR2 SQIVND (reference sequence). This CDR3 contains 17 residues. J was trimmed by 4 bases and V by 3 bases; bases with no gene match: 8. The CDR3 spells CASSIGGTGGEADTQYF. CDR3 DNA: TGTGCCAGTAGTATTGGAGGGACAGGGGGCGAAGCAGATACGCAGTATTTT.

With respect to this clonotype: A read error may explain this, as a much larger clone is one base away. The chain employs TRBV7-2 and TRBJ1-2; 9 bases line up with TRBD1. The CDR3 spans 14 residues. Germline V CDR1 and CDR2: SGHTA, FQGNSA. The CDR3 nucleotides read TGTGACAGCAGCTTCGTAACAGGGGGCAGTGACTACACCTTC. It encodes CDSSFVTGGSDYTF.

The rearrangement links TRBV10-3 to TRBJ2-2; 9 bases map to TRBD1. The V segment lost 5 bases and the J segment 3 bases; nucleotides outside the gene matches: 4. CDR1 and CDR2 from the germline V gene are ENHRY and SYGVKD. The CDR3 length is 15 residues. In DNA, the CDR3 is TGTGCCATCAGTAGTTGGACAGGGGACACCGGGGAGCTGTTTTTT. Translating gives CAISSWTGDTGELFF.

The sample holds many counts of this clonotype. This sequence joins TRBV28 and TRBJ2-3; D is uncertain. Germline values: CDR1 MDHEN, CDR2 SYDVKM. The V and J ends lost 5 bases and 2 bases respectively, with 11 bases between them. The CDR3 extends over 14 amino acids. The CDR3 loop reads CASSRGQATDTQYF. The CDR3 DNA is TGTGCCAGCAGTCGAGGTCAGGCCACAGATACGCAGTATTTT.

The sample holds many counts of this clonotype. The chain carries TRBV20-1 and TRBJ1-1; D uncertain. CDR1 and CDR2 from the germline V gene are DFQATT and SNEGSKA (reference sequence). The length of the CDR3 is 13 residues. The CDR3 nucleotides read TGCAGCGCCAGACCAACTGTGAACACTGAAGCTTTCTTT. It is translated as CSARPTVNTEAFF.

This clonotype has just a few counts. The rearrangement joins TRBV6-2 or TRBV6-3 to TRBJ2-3; tentative D call: TRBD2 (6 bases). V was shortened by 7 bases and J by 0 bases, with 11 bases between the two germline ends. This CDR3 has 14 amino acids. CDR1 is MNHEY, CDR2 SVGEGT, per germline. This CDR3 is CASMERVSTDTQYF. CDR3 DNA sequence: TGTGCCAGCATGGAGCGGGTTAGCACAGATACGCAGTATTTT.

This clonotype was observed a few times. The chain links TRBV11-2 to TRBJ2-7; D gene ambiguous. Trimming removed 5 bases from V and 2 bases from J, with 16 bases in between. Germline values: CDR1 SGHAT, CDR2 FQNNGV. The CDR3 extends over 15 amino acids. CDR3 sequence: CASSPKFPDAYEQYF. The CDR3 nucleotides are TGTGCCAGCAGCCCGAAGTTCCCGGATGCCTACGAGCAGTACTTC.

The rearrangement joins TRBV5-6 to TRBJ1-5; a possible D gene is TRBD1 (5 bases). Germline values: CDR1 SGHDT, CDR2 YYEEEE. The V gene lost 4 bases and the J gene lost 0 bases, with 11 bases spanning the gap. This CDR3 has 15 residues. The CDR3 loop is CASSLQEYSNQPQHF. The CDR3 coding sequence is TGTGCCAGCAGCCTACAGGAATATAGCAATCAGCCCCAGCATTTT.

This clonotype was seen ten or more times. The chain couples TRBV20-1 to TRBJ1-4; D may be TRBD1 (6 bases). Germline CDR1 reads DFQATT; CDR2 reads SNEGSKA (reference sequence). V was clipped by 8 bases and J by 5 bases, with 12 bases between them. The CDR3 runs 12 residues. CDR3 nucleotides: TGCAGTTCCCCGGACAGAAATGAAAAACTGTTTTTT. This sequence encodes CSSPDRNEKLFF.

The table lists this clonotype with a few counts. V gene TRBV29-1 combines with J gene TRBJ1-2; 7 bases align to TRBD1. This CDR3 region has 17 residues. The germline V gene has CDR1 SQVTM and CDR2 ANQGSEA. The V gene end was trimmed by 0 bases and the J gene end by 2 bases; junction bases not matched to a gene: 12. CDR3 nucleotide sequence: TGCAGCGTTGAAGATAATTCTCGCCCCAGGGGGAACTATGGCTACACCTTC. It translates to CSVEDNSRPRGNYGYTF. Full variable domain (remainder filled in from reference TRBV29-1 and TRBJ1-2): SAVISQKPSRDICQRGTSLTIQCQVDSQVTMMFWYRQQPGQSLTLIATANQGSEATYESGFVIDKFPISRPNLTFSTLTVSNMSPEDSSIYLCSVEDNSRPRGNYGYTFGSGTRLTVV.

This clonotype was seen ten or more times. The chain's CDR3 is CASSFIGYEQYF. CDR3 nucleotides: TGTGCCAGCAGTTTCATTGGCTACGAGCAGTACTTC. The rearrangement links TRBV12-3 or TRBV12-4 to TRBJ2-7; no reliable D call. This CDR3 region has 12 residues. Trimming left V 3 bases short and J 3 bases short, with 6 bases between.